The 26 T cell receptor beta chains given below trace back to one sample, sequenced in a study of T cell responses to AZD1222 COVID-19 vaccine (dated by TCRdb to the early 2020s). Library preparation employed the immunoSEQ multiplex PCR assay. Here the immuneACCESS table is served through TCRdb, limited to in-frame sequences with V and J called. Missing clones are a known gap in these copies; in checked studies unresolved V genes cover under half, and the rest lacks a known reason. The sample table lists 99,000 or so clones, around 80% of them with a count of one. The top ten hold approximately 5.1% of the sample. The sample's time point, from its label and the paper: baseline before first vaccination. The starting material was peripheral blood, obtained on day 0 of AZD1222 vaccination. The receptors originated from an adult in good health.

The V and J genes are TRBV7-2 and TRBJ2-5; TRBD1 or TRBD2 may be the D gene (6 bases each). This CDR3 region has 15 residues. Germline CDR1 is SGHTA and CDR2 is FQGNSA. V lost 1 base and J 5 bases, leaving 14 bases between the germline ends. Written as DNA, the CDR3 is TGTGCCAGCAGCTTAGGGGGGGCACCAATGGAGACCCAGTACTTC. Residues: CASSLGGAPMETQYF.

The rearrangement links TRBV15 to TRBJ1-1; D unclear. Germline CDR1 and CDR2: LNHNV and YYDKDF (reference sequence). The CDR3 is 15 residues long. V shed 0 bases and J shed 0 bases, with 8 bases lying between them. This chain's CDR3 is CATSRDLVVNTEAFF. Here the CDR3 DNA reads TGTGCCACCAGCAGAGATCTCGTTGTGAACACTGAAGCTTTCTTT.

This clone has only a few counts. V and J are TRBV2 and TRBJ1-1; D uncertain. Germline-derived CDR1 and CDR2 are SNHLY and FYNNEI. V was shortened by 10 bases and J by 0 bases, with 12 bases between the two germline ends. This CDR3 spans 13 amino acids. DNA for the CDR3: TGTGCCACTGGAGCCCTAATGAACACTGAAGCTTTCTTT. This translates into CATGALMNTEAFF.

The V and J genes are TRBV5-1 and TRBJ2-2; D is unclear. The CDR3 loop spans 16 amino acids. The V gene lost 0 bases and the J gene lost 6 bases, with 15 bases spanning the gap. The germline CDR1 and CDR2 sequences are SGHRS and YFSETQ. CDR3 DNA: TGCGCCAGCAGCTTGGCGATGGTTGTAAAGGCCGGGGAGCTGTTTTTT. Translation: CASSLAMVVKAGELFF.

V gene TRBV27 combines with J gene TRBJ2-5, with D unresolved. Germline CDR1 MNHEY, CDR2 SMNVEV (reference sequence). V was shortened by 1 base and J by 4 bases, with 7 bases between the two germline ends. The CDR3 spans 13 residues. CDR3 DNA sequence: TGTGCCAGCAGTTTATTTGGGCCAGAGACCCAGTACTTC. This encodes CASSLFGPETQYF.

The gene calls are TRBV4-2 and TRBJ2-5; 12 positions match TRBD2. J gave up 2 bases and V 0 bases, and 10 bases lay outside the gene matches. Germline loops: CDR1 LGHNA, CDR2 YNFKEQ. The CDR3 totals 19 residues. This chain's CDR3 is CASSQDSSGGGIGQETQYF. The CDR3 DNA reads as TGTGCCAGCAGCCAAGATTCTAGCGGGGGGGGCATAGGGCAAGAGACCCAGTACTTC.

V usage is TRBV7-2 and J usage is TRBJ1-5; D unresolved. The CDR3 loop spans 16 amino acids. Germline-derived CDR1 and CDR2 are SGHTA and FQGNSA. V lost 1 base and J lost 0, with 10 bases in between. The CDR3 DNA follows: TGTGCCAGCAGCTTAGGGTCAGGTTATAGCAATCAGCCCCAGCATTTT. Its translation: CASSLGSGYSNQPQHF.

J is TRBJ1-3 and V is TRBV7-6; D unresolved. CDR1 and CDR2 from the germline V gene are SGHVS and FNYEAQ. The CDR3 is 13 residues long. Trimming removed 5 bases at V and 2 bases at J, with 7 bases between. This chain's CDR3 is CASSPDPGNTIYF. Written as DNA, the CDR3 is TGTGCCAGCAGCCCAGACCCTGGAAACACCATATATTTT.

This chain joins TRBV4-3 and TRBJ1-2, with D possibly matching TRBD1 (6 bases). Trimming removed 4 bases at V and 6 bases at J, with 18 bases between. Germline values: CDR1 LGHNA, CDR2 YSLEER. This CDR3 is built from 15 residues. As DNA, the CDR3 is TGCGCCAGCAGCCTGAGAGTCCGGGACACGAATGGCTACACCTTC. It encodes CASSLRVRDTNGYTF.

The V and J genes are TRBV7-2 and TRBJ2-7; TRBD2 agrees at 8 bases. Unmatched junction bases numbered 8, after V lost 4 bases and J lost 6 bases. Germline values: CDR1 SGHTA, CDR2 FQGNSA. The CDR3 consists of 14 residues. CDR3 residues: CASSWQAGVSEQYF. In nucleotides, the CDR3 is TGTGCCAGCAGCTGGCAAGCGGGGGTGAGCGAGCAGTACTTC. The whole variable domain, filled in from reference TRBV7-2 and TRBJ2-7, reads GAGVSQSPSNKVTEKGKDVELRCDPISGHTALYWYRQSLGQGLEFLIYFQGNSAPDKSGLPSDRFSAERTGGSVSTLTIQRTQQEDSAVYLCASSWQAGVSEQYFGPGTRLTVT.

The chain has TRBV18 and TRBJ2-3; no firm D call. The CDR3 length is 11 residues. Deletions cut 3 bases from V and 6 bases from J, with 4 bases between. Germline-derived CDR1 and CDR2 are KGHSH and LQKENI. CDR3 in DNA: TGTGCCAGCTCACCCACGGATACGCAGTATTTT. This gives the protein CASSPTDTQYF.

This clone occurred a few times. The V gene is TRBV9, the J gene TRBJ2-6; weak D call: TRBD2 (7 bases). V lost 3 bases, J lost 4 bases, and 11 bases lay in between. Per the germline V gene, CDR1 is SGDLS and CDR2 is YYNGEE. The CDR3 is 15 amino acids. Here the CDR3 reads CASSEGGRGANVLTF. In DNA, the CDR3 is TGTGCCAGCAGCGAGGGGGGGCGCGGGGCCAACGTCCTGACTTTC.

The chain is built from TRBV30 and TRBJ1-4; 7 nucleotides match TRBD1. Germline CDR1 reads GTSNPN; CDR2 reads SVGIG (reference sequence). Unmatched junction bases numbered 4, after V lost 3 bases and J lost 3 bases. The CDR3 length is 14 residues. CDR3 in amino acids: CAWSPGQPNEKLFF. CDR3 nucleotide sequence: TGTGCCTGGAGCCCGGGACAGCCTAATGAAAAACTGTTTTTT.

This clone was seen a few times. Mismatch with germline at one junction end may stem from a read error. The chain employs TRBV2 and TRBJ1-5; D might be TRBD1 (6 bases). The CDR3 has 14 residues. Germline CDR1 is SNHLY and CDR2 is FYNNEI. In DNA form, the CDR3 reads TGTGCCAGCAGCGAAGACAGGATCAATCAGCCCCAGCATTTT. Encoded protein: CASSEDRINQPQHF. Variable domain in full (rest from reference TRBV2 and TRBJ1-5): EPEVTQTPSHQVTQMGQEVILRCVPISNHLYFYWYRQILGQKVEFLVSFYNNEISEKSEIFDDQFSVERPDGSNFTLKIRSTKLEDSAMYFCASSEDRINQPQHFGDGTRLSIL.

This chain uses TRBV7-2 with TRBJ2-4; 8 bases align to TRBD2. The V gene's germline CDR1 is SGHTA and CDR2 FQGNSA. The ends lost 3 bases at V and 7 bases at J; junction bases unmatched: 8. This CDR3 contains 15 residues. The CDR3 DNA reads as TGTGCCAGCAGCTTCGGCGGGGGGAGTGGTAACATTCAGTACTTC. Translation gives CASSFGGGSGNIQYF.

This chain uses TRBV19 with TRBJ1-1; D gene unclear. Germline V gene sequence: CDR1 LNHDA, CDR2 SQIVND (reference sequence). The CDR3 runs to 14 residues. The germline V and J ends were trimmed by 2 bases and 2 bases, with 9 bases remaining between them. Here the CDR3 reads CASSIILGNTEAFF. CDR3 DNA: TGTGCCAGTAGTATAATTTTGGGTAACACTGAAGCTTTCTTT.

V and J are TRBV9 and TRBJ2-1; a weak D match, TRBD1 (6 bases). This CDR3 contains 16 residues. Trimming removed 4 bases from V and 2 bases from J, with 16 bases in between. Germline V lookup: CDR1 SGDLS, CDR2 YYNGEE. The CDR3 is CASSPLVQGPYNEQFF. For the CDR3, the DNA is TGTGCCAGCAGCCCCCTAGTTCAGGGGCCCTACAATGAGCAGTTCTTC.

The CDR3 sequence is CASTGQVNTEAFF. The CDR3 nucleotides are TGTGCCAGCACGGGACAGGTGAACACTGAAGCTTTCTTT. V gene TRBV10-3 combines with J gene TRBJ1-1; TRBD1 aligns across 8 bases. Trimming at V came to 10 bases and at J to 0 bases, leaving 4 bases not matched to a gene. In germline, CDR1 is ENHRY, CDR2 SYGVKD. The CDR3 has 13 amino acids.

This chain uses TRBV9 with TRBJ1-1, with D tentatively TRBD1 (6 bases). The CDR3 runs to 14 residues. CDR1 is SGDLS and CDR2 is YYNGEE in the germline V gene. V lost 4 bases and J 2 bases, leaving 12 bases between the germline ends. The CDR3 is CASSQGQGNTEAFF. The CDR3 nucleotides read TGTGCCAGCAGCCAGGGACAAGGAAACACTGAAGCTTTCTTT.

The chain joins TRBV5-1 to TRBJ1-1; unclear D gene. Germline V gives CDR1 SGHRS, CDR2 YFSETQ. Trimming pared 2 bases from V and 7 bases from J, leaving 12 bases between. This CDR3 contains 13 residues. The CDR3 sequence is CASSLDNLLEAFF. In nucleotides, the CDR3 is TGCGCCAGCAGCTTAGACAACCTCCTTGAAGCTTTCTTT.

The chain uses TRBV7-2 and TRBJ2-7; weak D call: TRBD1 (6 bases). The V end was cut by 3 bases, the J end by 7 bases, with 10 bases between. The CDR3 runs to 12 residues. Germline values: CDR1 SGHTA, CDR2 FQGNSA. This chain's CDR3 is CASSLRGIEQYF. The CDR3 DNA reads TGTGCCAGCAGCTTGAGGGGGATAGAGCAGTACTTC.

CDR3 nucleotide sequence: TGTGCCAGCAGCCGCCTATCGGGGGGGGCGGGAGATACGCAGTATTTT. This encodes CASSRLSGGAGDTQYF. J is TRBJ2-3 and V is TRBV7-9; 8 nucleotides align to TRBD2. V was pared by 5 bases and J by 5 bases, with 12 bases of the junction left unmatched. This CDR3 comprises 16 residues. Germline V CDR1 and CDR2: SEHNR, FQNEAQ (reference sequence).

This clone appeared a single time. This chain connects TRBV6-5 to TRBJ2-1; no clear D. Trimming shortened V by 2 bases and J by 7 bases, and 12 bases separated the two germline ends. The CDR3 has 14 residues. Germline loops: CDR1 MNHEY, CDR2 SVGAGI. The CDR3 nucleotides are TGTGCCAGCAGTTACGTGGGAAGGGATAATGAGCAGTTCTTC. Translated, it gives CASSYVGRDNEQFF.

As DNA, the CDR3 is TGTGCCAGCAGTTACCGCGCAGGGGTTCCTGATGGCTACACCTTC. Protein sequence: CASSYRAGVPDGYTF. The gene calls are TRBV6-5 and TRBJ1-2; D may be TRBD1 (6 bases). The CDR3 loop spans 15 amino acids. V was trimmed by 2 bases and J by 6 bases, leaving 16 bases between them. Germline values: CDR1 MNHEY, CDR2 SVGAGI.

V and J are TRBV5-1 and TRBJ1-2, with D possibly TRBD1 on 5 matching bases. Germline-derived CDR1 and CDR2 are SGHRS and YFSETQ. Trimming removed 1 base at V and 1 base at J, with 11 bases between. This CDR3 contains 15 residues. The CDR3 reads CASSLSFQGNYGYTF. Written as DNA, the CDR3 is TGCGCCAGCAGCTTGTCATTCCAGGGTAACTATGGCTACACCTTC. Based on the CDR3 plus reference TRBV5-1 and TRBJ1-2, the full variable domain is KAGVTQTPRYLIKTRGQQVTLSCSPISGHRSVSWYQQTPGQGLQFLFEYFSETQRNKGNFPGRFSGRQFSNSRSEMNVSTLELGDSALYLCASSLSFQGNYGYTFGSGTRLTVV.

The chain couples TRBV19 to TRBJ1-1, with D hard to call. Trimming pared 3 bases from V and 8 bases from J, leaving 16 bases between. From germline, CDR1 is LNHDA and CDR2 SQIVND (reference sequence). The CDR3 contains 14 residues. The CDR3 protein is CASSIMVGKQEAFF. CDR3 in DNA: TGTGCCAGTAGTATTATGGTGGGAAAACAGGAAGCTTTCTTT.